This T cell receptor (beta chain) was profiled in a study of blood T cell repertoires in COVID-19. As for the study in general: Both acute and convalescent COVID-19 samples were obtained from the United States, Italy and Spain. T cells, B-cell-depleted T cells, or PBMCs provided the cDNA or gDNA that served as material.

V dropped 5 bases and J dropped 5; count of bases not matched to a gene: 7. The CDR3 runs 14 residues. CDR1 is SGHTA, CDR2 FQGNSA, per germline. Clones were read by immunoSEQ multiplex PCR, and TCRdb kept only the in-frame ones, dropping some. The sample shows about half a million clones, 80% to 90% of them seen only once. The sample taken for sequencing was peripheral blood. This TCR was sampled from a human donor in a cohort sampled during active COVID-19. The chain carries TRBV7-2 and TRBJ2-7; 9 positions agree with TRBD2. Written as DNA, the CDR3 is TGTGCCAGCAGCACCTTGACTAGCGGAGACGAGCAGTACTTC. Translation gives CASSTLTSGDEQYF.